This TCR beta chain was profiled in a study of T cells in localized non-small cell lung cancer. Whole-study results and caveats: Only one tumor region went through sequencing, so heterogeneity may still be there. Overall survival was longer when the density of T cells in the blood was higher. When the top 100 tumor clones were examined, a median approximately 54 of them also appeared in the adjacent lung, which was paired and uninvolved. The highest T cell clonality was in uninvolved adjacent lung, above tumor.

Worth noting for this clone: What it binds is unknown.

Some clones are missing from TCRdb's copy, which holds only in-frame ones; the method was immunoSEQ multiplex PCR. Of roughly 40,000 clones in the sample, 88% were seen once. The V and J ends lost 2 bases and 2 bases respectively, with 16 bases between them. The CDR3 is made up of 16 amino acids. Germline V gene data show CDR1 as MNHEY and CDR2 as SMNVEV (reference sequence). The material was peripheral blood, obtained before any cancer treatment. The clonotype comes from a woman aged 40-70 years with stage I lung adenocarcinoma. The chain links TRBV27 to TRBJ2-7, with D uncertain. CDR3 coding DNA: TGTGCCAGCAGTTTAACGGTCTCGGGCGGAACCTACGAGCAGTACTTC. It codes for CASSLTVSGGTYEQYF.